This T cell receptor beta chain was obtained from a study of cytomegalovirus exposure and HLA in healthy donors. On the study more broadly: Among several hundred genotyped donors, around 82% fell in the Caucasian-associated ancestry cluster.

The PCR contained 60 Vbeta and 13 Jbeta primers. TCRdb's table, derived via immunoSEQ multiplex PCR, lists solely in-frame clones and lacks some. The repertoire includes 150,000 to 250,000 clones, 70% to 80% of them detected once, and nearly 4.5% sits in the top ten. Notes on this clone: Its antigen is unknown.

V was pared by 9 bases and J by 5 bases, with 9 bases of the junction left unmatched. In germline, CDR1 is MGHDK, CDR2 SYGVNS. The CDR3 has 14 amino acids. General study results and limits: A later analysis reportedly identified an Asian-associated ancestry cluster as carrying fewer N-insertions than the approximately 670-donor mean. Whilst most TCR sequences proved rare, a subset of public TCRs occurred across many donors. Associated with cytomegalovirus, according to the listing, were fewer than 200 TCR beta chains.

The chain uses TRBV25-1 and TRBJ1-4; TRBD1 aligns across 7 bases. This receptor was taken from a woman under 40 in good health and CMV-seropositive. The source material was PBMCs. The CDR3 protein is CASPLTGRNEKLFF. The DNA of the CDR3 is TGTGCCAGTCCTTTGACAGGGAGAAATGAAAAACTGTTTTTT.